A selection of T cell receptor beta chains follows, all from one sample in a study of cytomegalovirus exposure and HLA in healthy donors. This table comes from immunoSEQ multiplex PCR, and its TCRdb copy is limited to in-frame clones, with some not included. The sample carries about 150,000 clones, roughly 72% recorded once. The sample consisted of PBMCs. The receptors here all came from a man aged 35 to 55 in good health and CMV-seronegative. Both conserved end residues are part of each CDR3. The D gene is left open where the match is weak. Rows may omit the clone size; those that give it use once, few, many or a size class.

V gene: TRBV6-5; J gene: TRBJ1-5; clone size: once; D gene: .; CDR3 DNA: TGTGCCAGCAGCCTTACGGGGGATCAGCCCCAGAATTTT; CDR3 protein: CASSLTGDQPQNF
V gene: TRBV5-1; J gene: TRBJ1-2; clone size: .; D gene: TRBD1; CDR3 DNA: TGCGCCAGCAGCTTGGAGACAGGGGTAGGAGGCTACACCTTC; CDR3 protein: CASSLETGVGGYTF
V gene: TRBV6-4; J gene: TRBJ2-3; clone size: few; D gene: .; CDR3 DNA: TGTGCCAGCAGTGACGGGGGGGCAACAGATACGCAGTATTTT; CDR3 protein: CASSDGGATDTQYF
V gene: TRBV2; J gene: TRBJ2-7; clone size: .; D gene: .; CDR3 DNA: TGTGCCAGCAGTGAAGAGCCAGGCATCGAGCAGTACTTC; CDR3 protein: CASSEEPGIEQYF
V gene: TRBV7-6; J gene: TRBJ2-2; clone size: .; D gene: TRBD1; CDR3 DNA: TGTGCCAGCAGCGCCGCCGGGACAGCGAACACCGGGGAGCTGTTTTTT; CDR3 protein: CASSAAGTANTGELFF
V gene: TRBV4-1; J gene: TRBJ2-7; clone size: .; D gene: .; CDR3 DNA: TGCGCCAGCAGCTCGAACGCTAATTACGAGCAGTACTTC; CDR3 protein: CASSSNANYEQYF
V gene: TRBV5-4; J gene: TRBJ2-7; clone size: few; D gene: .; CDR3 DNA: TGTGCCAGCAGCTGGGGACTCCCCACCGGGGAGCAGTACTTC; CDR3 protein: CASSWGLPTGEQYF
V gene: TRBV30; J gene: TRBJ1-4; clone size: once; D gene: .; CDR3 DNA: TGTGCCTGTCACCTTCAGGGGATTACGGAAAAACTGTTTTTT; CDR3 protein: CACHLQGITEKLFF
V gene: TRBV5-1; J gene: TRBJ1-4; clone size: .; D gene: .; CDR3 DNA: TGCGCCAGCAGCCGGGAGGGGACTAATGAAAAACTGTTTTTT; CDR3 protein: CASSREGTNEKLFF
V gene: TRBV6-5; J gene: TRBJ1-1; clone size: few; D gene: .; CDR3 DNA: TGTGCCAGCAGTTACGGGGGCGGGGGCACTGAAGCTTTCTTT; CDR3 protein: CASSYGGGGTEAFF
V gene: TRBV28; J gene: TRBJ2-5; clone size: .; D gene: .; CDR3 DNA: TGTGCCAGCAGTACGAAGCGGGCAGCCGGGGTGACCCAGTACTTC; CDR3 protein: CASSTKRAAGVTQYF
V gene: TRBV7-6; J gene: TRBJ2-3; clone size: few; D gene: .; CDR3 DNA: TGTGCCAGCAGCTTAGTGCTAGCAAAACACACAGATACGCAGTATTTT; CDR3 protein: CASSLVLAKHTDTQYF
V gene: TRBV5-6; J gene: TRBJ2-1; clone size: few; D gene: TRBD1; CDR3 DNA: TGTGCCAGCAGCCTAGGACAGGAACCCTACAATGAGCAGTTCTTC; CDR3 protein: CASSLGQEPYNEQFF
V gene: TRBV15; J gene: TRBJ2-1; clone size: .; D gene: TRBD2; CDR3 DNA: TGTGCCACCAGCAGAGGACTAGCGGGGGACAATGAGCAGTTCTTC; CDR3 protein: CATSRGLAGDNEQFF
V gene: TRBV21-1; J gene: TRBJ1-1; clone size: .; D gene: .; CDR3 DNA: TGTGCCAGCAGCCCCCCTCTGGAGGGACAGGGGGGAACTGAAGCTTTCTTT; CDR3 protein: CASSPPLEGQGGTEAFF
V gene: TRBV7-6; J gene: TRBJ1-6; clone size: .; D gene: TRBD1; CDR3 DNA: TGTGCCAGCAGCGCAAGGCTACAGGGGTGGAATTCACCCCTCCACTTT; CDR3 protein: CASSARLQGWNSPLHF
V gene: TRBV13; J gene: TRBJ1-3; clone size: .; D gene: .; CDR3 DNA: TGTGCCAGCAGCTTCCTACGCGGAAACACCATATATTTT; CDR3 protein: CASSFLRGNTIYF
V gene: TRBV7-8; J gene: TRBJ2-1; clone size: few; D gene: .; CDR3 DNA: TGTGCCAGCAGCTTGAGCATGACTAGTCACTACAATGAGCAGTTCTTC; CDR3 protein: CASSLSMTSHYNEQFF
V gene: TRBV5-1; J gene: TRBJ2-7; clone size: .; D gene: TRBD2; CDR3 DNA: TGCGCCAGCAGCTTGGAGCCCTCAGCGGGAGGGCAATACGAGCAGTACTTC; CDR3 protein: CASSLEPSAGGQYEQYF
V gene: TRBV10-1; J gene: TRBJ1-4; clone size: few; D gene: .; CDR3 DNA: TGCGCCAGCAGCCTCAACCGGCGGGAAAAACTGTTTTTT; CDR3 protein: CASSLNRREKLFF
V gene: TRBV7-9; J gene: TRBJ1-1; clone size: .; D gene: TRBD1; CDR3 DNA: TGTGCCAGCAGCTTAAGGGGGCGAGGGACTGAAGCTTTCTTT; CDR3 protein: CASSLRGRGTEAFF
V gene: TRBV4-1; J gene: TRBJ2-5; clone size: .; D gene: TRBD2; CDR3 DNA: TGCGCCAGCAGCGGCCGGACTAGCGGGAAAGAGACCCAGTACTTC; CDR3 protein: CASSGRTSGKETQYF
V gene: TRBV5-4; J gene: TRBJ2-7; clone size: .; D gene: .; CDR3 DNA: TGTGCCAGCAGCTTCTACGGGTGGGAGCAGTACTTC; CDR3 protein: CASSFYGWEQYF
V gene: TRBV19; J gene: TRBJ2-2; clone size: .; D gene: TRBD1; CDR3 DNA: TGTGCCAGTAGCAACCGACAGGGGCCCGGGGAGCTGTTTTTT; CDR3 protein: CASSNRQGPGELFF
V gene: TRBV6-6; J gene: TRBJ1-1; clone size: .; D gene: TRBD1; CDR3 DNA: TGTGCCAGCAGTTGGACAGGGGTAAGGAACACTGAAGCTTTCTTT; CDR3 protein: CASSWTGVRNTEAFF
V gene: TRBV13; J gene: TRBJ2-6; clone size: .; D gene: TRBD2; CDR3 DNA: TGTGCCAGCAGCCCCACTAGCGGGAGGGGCTCTGGGGCCAACGTCCTGACTTTC; CDR3 protein: CASSPTSGRGSGANVLTF
V gene: TRBV11-2; J gene: TRBJ2-7; clone size: .; D gene: .; CDR3 DNA: TGTGCCAGCAGCTTAGGGGCAGGGTCAACCTACGAGCAGTACTTC; CDR3 protein: CASSLGAGSTYEQYF
V gene: TRBV4-2; J gene: TRBJ2-7; clone size: few; D gene: TRBD2; CDR3 DNA: TGTGCCAGCAGCCAAGTGCGGGGGGGCTCCTACGAGCAGTACTTC; CDR3 protein: CASSQVRGGSYEQYF
V gene: TRBV4-1; J gene: TRBJ2-7; clone size: once; D gene: .; CDR3 DNA: TGCGCCAGCAGCCAAGACGACAGTTTCTTCTACGAGCAGTACTTC; CDR3 protein: CASSQDDSFFYEQYF
V gene: TRBV19; J gene: TRBJ2-7; clone size: .; D gene: .; CDR3 DNA: TGTGCCAGTAGTATAGATCTGGACTCCAACGAGCAGTACTTC; CDR3 protein: CASSIDLDSNEQYF
V gene: TRBV6-5; J gene: TRBJ1-6; clone size: few; D gene: .; CDR3 DNA: TGTGCCAGCAGTTTGACAGGAGAAAATTCACCCCTCCACTTT; CDR3 protein: CASSLTGENSPLHF
V gene: TRBV6-1; J gene: TRBJ2-5; clone size: once; D gene: .; CDR3 DNA: TGTGCCAGCAGTGTTTCCAGGGACCAAGAGACCCAGTACTTC; CDR3 protein: CASSVSRDQETQYF
V gene: TRBV30; J gene: TRBJ2-3; clone size: .; D gene: .; CDR3 DNA: TGTGCCTGGGGAGAGCGGGATACGCAGTATTTT; CDR3 protein: CAWGERDTQYF
V gene: TRBV15; J gene: TRBJ1-1; clone size: .; D gene: .; CDR3 DNA: TGTGCCACCAGCAGAGATCAGGGGTTTGAAGCTTTCTTT; CDR3 protein: CATSRDQGFEAFF
V gene: TRBV13; J gene: TRBJ2-3; clone size: .; D gene: TRBD2; CDR3 DNA: TGTGCCAGCTTCGGGACTACTCTTAGCACAGATACGCAGTATTTT; CDR3 protein: CASFGTTLSTDTQYF
V gene: TRBV9; J gene: TRBJ2-7; clone size: .; D gene: .; CDR3 DNA: TGTGCCAGCAGCGTGGGGGCGGGCCTTACCTACGAGCAGTACTTC; CDR3 protein: CASSVGAGLTYEQYF
V gene: TRBV14; J gene: TRBJ2-7; clone size: .; D gene: TRBD1; CDR3 DNA: TGTGCCAGCAGCCAAGATCCCCCCGCCTGGGACAGACTCTACGAGCAGTACTTC; CDR3 protein: CASSQDPPAWDRLYEQYF
V gene: TRBV5-1; J gene: TRBJ2-2; clone size: .; D gene: .; CDR3 DNA: TGCGCCAGCAGCTTAACGGGTGGAGGCGGGGAGCTGTTTTTT; CDR3 protein: CASSLTGGGGELFF
V gene: TRBV10-3; J gene: TRBJ2-7; clone size: .; D gene: .; CDR3 DNA: TGTGCCATCAGTGATCCCCCGGGGGAGCAGTACTTC; CDR3 protein: CAISDPPGEQYF
V gene: TRBV5-1; J gene: TRBJ1-6; clone size: .; D gene: .; CDR3 DNA: TGCGCCAGCAGCGCGGGTGTATATAATTCACCCCTCAACTTT; CDR3 protein: CASSAGVYNSPLNF
V gene: TRBV30; J gene: TRBJ1-4; clone size: .; D gene: .; CDR3 DNA: TGTGCCTGGAGGACATCAGACCCACGTAATAAAAAACTGTTTTTT; CDR3 protein: CAWRTSDPRNKKLFF
V gene: TRBV7-6; J gene: TRBJ2-3; clone size: .; D gene: TRBD1; CDR3 DNA: TGTGCCAGCAGCCAACAGGGACAGTACACAGATACGCAGTATTTT; CDR3 protein: CASSQQGQYTDTQYF